The 32 T cell receptor beta chains given below trace back to one sample, sequenced in a study of blood T cell repertoires in COVID-19. Produced via immunoSEQ multiplex PCR; TCRdb's table is partial and in-frame only. The data show approximately 250,000 clones, under 90% seen once. Sequencing used peripheral blood. These receptors came from a human donor in a cohort sampled during active COVID-19.

The sample holds a few counts of this clone. V and J are TRBV2 and TRBJ2-5; D is unclear. V shed 2 bases and J shed 7 bases, with 11 bases lying between them. Germline CDR1 SNHLY, CDR2 FYNNEI. This CDR3 is built from 13 residues. The CDR3 protein is CASSEPGSGTQYF. The CDR3 DNA is TGTGCCAGCAGTGAACCTGGGTCGGGGACCCAGTACTTC. The full variable domain, completed using reference TRBV2 and TRBJ2-5, is EPEVTQTPSHQVTQMGQEVILRCVPISNHLYFYWYRQILGQKVEFLVSFYNNEISEKSEIFDDQFSVERPDGSNFTLKIRSTKLEDSAMYFCASSEPGSGTQYFGPGTRLLVL.

The chain joins TRBV25-1 to TRBJ1-1, with 7 bases matching TRBD1. This CDR3 comprises 14 residues. The trim removed 5 bases at V and 1 base at J, leaving 4 bases unmatched. Germline V gene lookup returns CDR1 MGHDK and CDR2 SYGVNS. The CDR3 sequence is CASSWTGWNTEAFF. Written as DNA, the CDR3 is TGTGCCAGCAGTTGGACAGGATGGAACACTGAAGCTTTCTTT. The full variable domain, completed using reference TRBV25-1 and TRBJ1-1, is EADIYQTPRYLVIGTGKKITLECSQTMGHDKMYWYQQDPGMELHLIHYSYGVNSTEKGDLSSESTVSRIRTEHFPLTLESARPSHTSQYLCASSWTGWNTEAFFGQGTRLTVV.

The V and J genes are TRBV7-2 and TRBJ2-5; 8 nucleotides align to TRBD2. CDR3 size: 16 residues. Germline trimming cut 1 base from V and 5 bases from J; bases unmatched to any gene: 9. The germline gives CDR1 SGHTA, CDR2 FQGNSA. As DNA, the CDR3 is TGTGCCAGCAGCTTAGAACTAGCGGCATGGGCGGAGACCCAGTACTTC. Its protein is CASSLELAAWAETQYF.

The genes are TRBV7-2 and TRBJ1-4, with TRBD1 identical over 8 bases. The CDR3 contains 13 residues. In germline, CDR1 is SGHTA, CDR2 FQGNSA. The V segment lost 5 bases and the J segment 7 bases; nucleotides outside the gene matches: 3. This CDR3 is CASSGQGAEKLFF. The CDR3 DNA is TGTGCCAGCAGCGGACAGGGCGCTGAAAAACTGTTTTTT.

The chain employs TRBV2 and TRBJ2-5, with 9 bases fitting TRBD2. Germline CDR1 and CDR2: SNHLY and FYNNEI. CDR3 length: 15 amino acids. V shed 4 bases, J shed 0 bases, and the junction held 3 bases outside the gene matches. In DNA form, the CDR3 reads TGTGCCAGCAGTGGACTAGCGGTCTACCAAGAGACCCAGTACTTC. Translation gives CASSGLAVYQETQYF.

The genes are TRBV5-1 and TRBJ1-1; maybe TRBD1 (6 bases). This CDR3 has 14 amino acids. Germline V gives CDR1 SGHRS, CDR2 YFSETQ. The ends were cut back, 3 bases at V and 1 base at J, with 10 bases in the middle. The CDR3 DNA sequence: TGCGCCAGCAGCTCACTACAGGGGAACACTGAAGCTTTCTTT. It codes for CASSSLQGNTEAFF.

The chain carries TRBV27 and TRBJ1-2, with TRBD1 identical over 7 bases. The CDR3 consists of 15 residues. Germline V gene sequence: CDR1 MNHEY, CDR2 SMNVEV (reference sequence). Trimming at V came to 4 bases and at J to 4 bases, leaving 9 bases not matched to a gene. CDR3 amino acids: CASSSPSDRVYGYTF. DNA for the CDR3: TGTGCCAGCAGTTCTCCCAGCGACAGGGTCTATGGCTACACCTTC.

V usage is TRBV5-1 and J usage is TRBJ2-2; D is perhaps TRBD2 (7 bases). Per the germline V gene, CDR1 is SGHRS and CDR2 is YFSETQ. The CDR3 contains 15 residues. The V and J ends lost 3 bases and 4 bases respectively, with 13 bases between them. The CDR3 bases are TGCGCCAGCAGCTGGGGGGGCTCAGTCACCGGGGAGCTGTTTTTT. Translated, it gives CASSWGGSVTGELFF.

The rearrangement joins TRBV11-2 to TRBJ2-5, with D possibly TRBD2 on 7 matching bases. Germline V gene data show CDR1 as SGHAT and CDR2 as FQNNGV. The CDR3 covers 16 residues. The V gene lost 4 bases and the J gene lost 3 bases, with 18 bases spanning the gap. DNA of the CDR3: TGTGCCAGCAGCTCAAGAGTAGGAGGGGGGGAAGAGACCCAGTACTTC. This gives the protein CASSSRVGGGEETQYF.

This sequence joins TRBV28 and TRBJ1-2, with TRBD1 matching over 10 bases. Germline V gene sequence: CDR1 MDHEN, CDR2 SYDVKM. This CDR3 has 15 residues. V was pared by 4 bases and J by 5 bases, with 7 bases of the junction left unmatched. The CDR3 protein is CASSSPRQGAYGYTF. The CDR3 DNA follows: TGTGCCAGCAGTTCTCCCAGACAGGGGGCGTATGGCTACACCTTC.

The rearrangement links TRBV2 to TRBJ2-7; 12 positions agree with TRBD2. CDR3 length: 14 amino acids. Trimming removed 4 bases from V and 5 bases from J; junction bases left unmatched: 3. Germline V gene lookup returns CDR1 SNHLY and CDR2 FYNNEI. CDR3 amino acids: CASSGLAGADEQYF. Here the CDR3 DNA reads TGTGCCAGCAGTGGACTAGCGGGAGCTGACGAGCAGTACTTC. The entire variable domain, with the rest obtained from reference TRBV2 and TRBJ2-7, is as follows: EPEVTQTPSHQVTQMGQEVILRCVPISNHLYFYWYRQILGQKVEFLVSFYNNEISEKSEIFDDQFSVERPDGSNFTLKIRSTKLEDSAMYFCASSGLAGADEQYFGPGTRLTVT.

This clone appeared once. The chain is built from TRBV2 and TRBJ1-1; TRBD1 agrees at 9 bases. V lost 6 bases to trimming and J lost 6 bases; unmatched junction nucleotides: 11. CDR3 length: 15 residues. Germline CDR1 SNHLY, CDR2 FYNNEI. CDR3 loop: CASRDPGTGSAEAFF. The CDR3 region has the DNA TGTGCCAGCAGGGATCCCGGGACAGGGAGCGCTGAAGCTTTCTTT.

The chain combines TRBV5-6 with TRBJ1-1; TRBD1 might be the D (6 bases). The CDR3 runs 15 residues. Germline V gives CDR1 SGHDT, CDR2 YYEEEE. The ends were cut back, 4 bases at V and 1 base at J, with 14 bases in the middle. CDR3 nucleotide sequence: TGTGCCAGCAGCCCCCAGGGGCGAACGAACACTGAAGCTTTCTTT. Its translation is CASSPQGRTNTEAFF.

The V gene is TRBV5-1, the J gene TRBJ2-2; TRBD1 matches 7 bases. CDR3 size: 15 residues. The germline V gene has CDR1 SGHRS and CDR2 YFSETQ. V trimming: 0 bases; J trimming: 6 bases; junction bases outside the gene matches: 5. The CDR3 DNA reads as TGCGCCAGCAGCTTGGAAGGGGGCGGGCCCGGGGAGCTGTTTTTT. Its translation is CASSLEGGGPGELFF.

The chain combines TRBV15 with TRBJ1-1, with D possibly being TRBD1 (5 bases). The germline CDR1 and CDR2 sequences are LNHNV and YYDKDF (reference sequence). V dropped 0 bases and J dropped 1 base, with 12 bases sitting between them. This CDR3 has 16 residues. DNA for the CDR3: TGTGCCACCAGCAGAGATCAAACAGGACCGAACACTGAAGCTTTCTTT. As protein: CATSRDQTGPNTEAFF.

This sequence joins TRBV5-1 and TRBJ1-2; the D gene is possibly TRBD1 (6 bases). The V gene lost 4 bases and the J gene lost 0 bases, with 13 bases spanning the gap. The CDR3 totals 15 residues. Germline CDR1 and CDR2: SGHRS and YFSETQ. This CDR3 reads CASSPRQDPNYGYTF. The CDR3 region has the DNA TGCGCCAGCAGCCCTCGACAGGATCCTAACTATGGCTACACCTTC. Filled out from reference TRBV5-1 and TRBJ1-2, the complete variable domain reads KAGVTQTPRYLIKTRGQQVTLSCSPISGHRSVSWYQQTPGQGLQFLFEYFSETQRNKGNFPGRFSGRQFSNSRSEMNVSTLELGDSALYLCASSPRQDPNYGYTFGSGTRLTVV.

The chain is built from TRBV6-2 or TRBV6-3 and TRBJ2-5; D gene unclear. CDR3 length: 13 residues. V lost 2 bases and J 7 bases, leaving 11 bases between the germline ends. Per germline, CDR1 MNHEY and CDR2 SVGEGT. The CDR3 loop reads CASSYTIPGTQYF. DNA of the CDR3: TGTGCCAGCAGTTACACAATTCCGGGGACCCAGTACTTC.

The CDR3 nucleotides read TGTGCCAGCAGCCCGGGGGACTCCGGACTAGGGAATGAGCAGTTCTTC. This codes for CASSPGDSGLGNEQFF. This chain links TRBV5-4 with TRBJ2-1, with 7 bases matching TRBD2. CDR1 is SGHNT and CDR2 is YYREEE in the germline V gene (reference sequence). Unmatched junction bases numbered 14, after V lost 4 bases and J lost 7 bases. The CDR3 has 16 amino acids.

This clone was seen more than once but under ten times. The chain carries TRBV9 and TRBJ1-4; TRBD1 matches at 8 bases. From germline, CDR1 is SGDLS and CDR2 YYNGEE. J gave up 5 bases and V 4 bases, and 7 bases lay outside the gene matches. This CDR3 region has 15 residues. CDR3 nucleotide sequence: TGTGCCAGCAGCCCCCGATGGGACAGGAATGAAAAACTGTTTTTT. It yields the protein CASSPRWDRNEKLFF. Full variable domain (rest looked up from reference TRBV9 and TRBJ1-4): DSGVTQTPKHLITATGQRVTLRCSPRSGDLSVYWYQQSLDQGLQFLIQYYNGEERAKGNILERFSAQQFPDLHSELNLSSLELGDSALYFCASSPRWDRNEKLFFGSGTQLSVL.

The chain uses TRBV7-9 and TRBJ1-3; 7 bases line up with TRBD1. J lost 4 bases, V lost 5 bases, and 8 bases had no gene match. Germline loops: CDR1 SEHNR, CDR2 FQNEAQ (reference sequence). The CDR3 covers 15 residues. The DNA of the CDR3 is TGTGCCAGCAGCCCACTGACAGGGTCCGGAAACACCATATATTTT. It translates to CASSPLTGSGNTIYF.

This clone was counted once. The chain joins TRBV6-5 to TRBJ2-7; 10 bases fit TRBD1. The J segment lost 7 bases and the V segment lost 6 bases, leaving 9 bases of the junction unmatched. This CDR3 region has 14 residues. Germline V gene lookup returns CDR1 MNHEY and CDR2 SVGAGI. The CDR3 is CASRGGQGIREQYF. As DNA, the CDR3 is TGTGCCAGCAGGGGGGGACAGGGGATAAGGGAGCAGTACTTC.

The chain couples TRBV9 to TRBJ2-1; 8 bases are shared with TRBD2. CDR3 size: 16 residues. J gave up 4 bases and V 0 bases, and 6 bases lay outside the gene matches. Germline V lookup: CDR1 SGDLS, CDR2 YYNGEE. Here the CDR3 DNA reads TGTGCCAGCAGCGTAGGAATTAGCGGGGCATACAATGAGCAGTTCTTC. Amino acids: CASSVGISGAYNEQFF.

This clone was counted between two and nine times. The gene calls are TRBV4-2 and TRBJ1-4; D call uncertain. Deletions cut 1 base from V and 5 bases from J, with 8 bases between. This CDR3 spans 14 amino acids. The germline V gene has CDR1 LGHNA and CDR2 YNFKEQ. The CDR3 region is CASSQGQSNEKLFF. Here the CDR3 DNA reads TGTGCCAGCAGCCAAGGTCAAAGCAATGAAAAACTGTTTTTT.

The J gene is TRBJ2-4, the V gene TRBV9; D unclear. CDR3 length equals 14 residues. In germline, CDR1 is SGDLS, CDR2 YYNGEE. Between the trimmed V and J ends, which lost 0 bases and 0 bases, there was a span of 4 bases. The CDR3 sequence: CASSVGLAKNIQYF. The DNA of the CDR3 is TGTGCCAGCAGCGTAGGGCTAGCCAAAAACATTCAGTACTTC.

The V and J genes are TRBV18 and TRBJ1-2; 7 bases are a match to TRBD1. The germline V gene encodes CDR1 KGHSH and CDR2 LQKENI. The ends lost 3 bases at V and 8 bases at J; junction bases unmatched: 12. The CDR3 length is 15 residues. CDR3 region: CASSPPYRTGHGYTF. For the CDR3, the DNA is TGTGCCAGCTCACCCCCATACAGGACAGGACACGGCTACACCTTC.

This chain connects TRBV3-1 (or the pseudogene TRBV3-2) to TRBJ1-3; D is ambiguous. The CDR3 is 15 amino acids. V was shortened by 0 bases and J by 3 bases, with 9 bases between the two germline ends. Germline V gene lookup returns CDR1 LGHDT and CDR2 YNNKEL (reference sequence). CDR3: CASSQEEGLGNTIYF. The CDR3 region has the DNA TGTGCCAGCAGCCAAGAGGAGGGCCTTGGAAACACCATATATTTT.

The rearrangement links TRBV12-1 to TRBJ2-7; TRBD2 was called by the table and not checked on the DNA. TRBV12-1 is a pseudogene segment. The CDR3 totals 17 residues. The CDR3, as DNA: TGTGCCAGCAGCTTTGACGGCCCGCGCCTAGCGGACTACGAGCAGTACTTC. Its translation is CASSFDGPRLADYEQYF.

J is TRBJ1-4 and V is TRBV11-2; 10 nucleotides agree with TRBD1. The CDR3 is made up of 16 amino acids. In germline, CDR1 is SGHAT, CDR2 FQNNGV. V was clipped by 1 base and J by 7 bases; unmatched bases: 6. CDR3 DNA sequence: TGTGCCAGCAGCTTAGTACTGGGACAGGGGAGTGAAAAACTGTTTTTT. Protein sequence: CASSLVLGQGSEKLFF.

The chain combines TRBV18 with TRBJ2-2; TRBD2 matches 10 bases. This CDR3 contains 16 residues. V shed 1 base, J shed 1 base, and the junction held 0 bases outside the gene matches. The germline V gene encodes CDR1 KGHSH and CDR2 LQKENI. The CDR3 DNA sequence: TGTGCCAGCTCACCACGACTAGCGGGGAACACCGGGGAGCTGTTTTTT. Translation gives CASSPRLAGNTGELFF.

The rearrangement uses TRBV5-1 and TRBJ2-3; 15 bases line up with TRBD2. CDR1 is SGHRS, CDR2 YFSETQ, per germline. The CDR3 has 21 residues. J lost 3 bases, V lost 2 bases, and 16 bases had no gene match. CDR3 loop: CASSFSFLGGLAGGNTDTQYF. The CDR3 bases are TGCGCCAGCAGCTTCTCATTTTTAGGTGGACTAGCGGGGGGGAATACAGATACGCAGTATTTT.

This clone came up a few times. The rearrangement links TRBV19 to TRBJ1-3, with a weak D call TRBD1 (5 bases). The CDR3 is 15 residues long. Looked up from germline, CDR1 is LNHDA and CDR2 is SQIVND (reference sequence). The V and J ends lost 4 bases and 4 bases respectively, with 14 bases between them. The CDR3 DNA reads TGTGCCAGTAGTACTTCAACAGGAATCGGAAACACCATATATTTT. Translated: CASSTSTGIGNTIYF.

The chain carries TRBV5-1 and TRBJ2-7; TRBD1 might be the D (5 bases). The CDR3 loop spans 13 amino acids. Germline V gene sequence: CDR1 SGHRS, CDR2 YFSETQ. Deletions cut 4 bases from V and 1 base from J, with 9 bases between. The CDR3 coding sequence is TGCGCCAGCAGCCAGGACATTTCCTACGAGCAGTACTTC. Translated, it gives CASSQDISYEQYF.